Listed here are 7 T cell receptor beta chains from one sample, sequenced in a study of chemoradiotherapy in HPV16-positive cancers. The table came from immunoSEQ multiplex PCR; TCRdb's copy has only in-frame clones and leaves some out. The data show about 3,300 clones, 71% seen once. The sample was gathered from a patient who underwent chemoradiotherapy. These TCRs come from a human donor with HPV-associated anogenital cancer.

This clone turned up a few times. The chain combines TRBV30 with TRBJ1-1; D remains ambiguous. Germline loops: CDR1 GTSNPN, CDR2 SVGIG (reference sequence). This CDR3 comprises 16 residues. V gave up 3 bases and J gave up 0 bases, with 17 bases separating them. CDR3 sequence (DNA): TGTGCCTGGAGAAACCCTAGAGGGTCCATGAACACTGAAGCTTTCTTT. Translated, it gives CAWRNPRGSMNTEAFF.

V is TRBV9 and J is TRBJ2-3; D gene ambiguous. This CDR3 has 15 residues. Per the germline V gene, CDR1 is SGDLS and CDR2 is YYNGEE. V lost 0 bases to trimming and J lost 2 bases, with 10 bases between them. The CDR3 sequence: CASSVGLELTDTQYF. The CDR3 bases are TGTGCCAGCAGCGTAGGGCTAGAGCTCACAGATACGCAGTATTTT.

The CDR3 nucleotides read TGCGCCAGCAGCTATTCAGGAATAAATAGCAATCAGCCCCAGCATTTT. Translated: CASSYSGINSNQPQHF. This rearrangement joins TRBV5-1 to TRBJ1-5; D not certain. The CDR3 is made up of 16 amino acids. Germline CDR1 is SGHRS and CDR2 is YFSETQ. Trimming took 3 bases from V and 0 from J, leaving 13 bases between them.

The chain is built from TRBV19 and TRBJ2-2; 9 bases agree with TRBD1. Trimming removed 4 bases from V and 6 bases from J; junction bases left unmatched: 15. This CDR3 is 18 amino acids long. Germline V lookup: CDR1 LNHDA, CDR2 SQIVND (reference sequence). Here the CDR3 DNA reads TGTGCCAGTAGTAGAATAGTGTCCGGGACAGGGAGCGCCGGGGAGCTGTTTTTT. Its translation is CASSRIVSGTGSAGELFF.

The rearrangement links TRBV4-3 to TRBJ1-1, with TRBD1 as a possible D gene (5 bases). From germline, CDR1 is LGHNA and CDR2 YSLEER. V gave up 0 bases and J gave up 11 bases, with 13 bases separating them. This CDR3 is built from 13 residues. In DNA, the CDR3 is TGCGCCAGCAGCCAAGAGCGTCAGGGTGGGGCTTTCTTT. As protein: CASSQERQGGAFF.

V and J are TRBV4-3 and TRBJ2-2, with TRBD1 identical over 7 bases. The CDR3 runs to 14 residues. V trimming: 3 bases; J trimming: 5 bases; junction bases outside the gene matches: 3. The germline V gene encodes CDR1 LGHNA and CDR2 YSLEER. The CDR3 nucleotides read TGCGCCAGCAGCCACAACAGGGGAACCGGGGAGCTGTTTTTT. It is translated as CASSHNRGTGELFF.

The chain combines TRBV4-1 with TRBJ1-1; the D is unclear. Germline-derived CDR1 and CDR2 are MGHRA and YSYEKL. The CDR3 covers 13 residues. V was cut by 6 bases and J by 1 base, with 9 bases left in between. The CDR3 nucleotides read TGCGCCAGCAGACTGACGACGAACACTGAAGCTTTCTTT. It yields the protein CASRLTTNTEAFF.